A selection of T cell receptor beta chains follows, all from one sample in a study of blood T cell repertoires in COVID-19. Libraries were prepared by immunoSEQ multiplex PCR; TCRdb keeps only in-frame clonotypes and omits some of them. The sample lists approximately 160,000 clones, approximately 86% occurring once. The sequencing input was peripheral blood. The receptor set was obtained from a man in his sixties with COVID-19, enrolled during active disease. Each CDR3 is given with its conserved first and last residue.

J | V | CDR3
TRBJ2-4 | TRBV15 | CATSRETRGMAKNIQYF
TRBJ1-1 | TRBV19 | CASNLQGGVGLTEAFF
TRBJ2-2 | TRBV7-2 | CASSLLGVNTGELFF
TRBJ1-3 | TRBV7-8 | CASSPQGSGNTIYF
TRBJ1-1 | TRBV5-1 | CASSLDRIRGEAFF
TRBJ1-4 | TRBV30 | CAWTGQSNEKLFF
TRBJ1-4 | TRBV19 | CASSTTRQGEKLFF
TRBJ1-2 | TRBV4-3 | CASSQDPYGTNNYGYTF
TRBJ2-1 | TRBV27 | CASSFRDLQFF
TRBJ1-2 | TRBV6-1 | CASSVTGTGALRHGYTF
TRBJ1-2 | TRBV28 | CASSISPTGVYGYTF